These 6 T cell receptor beta chains were all obtained from the same sample, sequenced in a study of blood T cell repertoires in COVID-19. Data came from immunoSEQ multiplex PCR; TCRdb stores just in-frame clones and leaves some out. The sample contains fewer than 120,000 clones, around four fifths of which appear only once. What was sequenced was peripheral blood. The receptors originated from a woman between 55 and 75 years old with acute or convalescent COVID-19.

V is TRBV5-4 and J is TRBJ2-3; TRBD2 is a possible D gene (7 bases). The CDR3 length is 15 residues. Trimming stripped 4 bases from V and 0 bases from J, with 12 bases between. The germline gives CDR1 SGHNT, CDR2 YYREEE (reference sequence). In DNA form, the CDR3 reads TGTGCCAGCAGCGCGAGGGGGGGCAGCACAGATACGCAGTATTTT. Protein sequence: CASSARGGSTDTQYF.

This clone showed up just once. This sequence joins TRBV18 and TRBJ1-4; TRBD1 matches at 10 bases. Germline V gene sequence: CDR1 KGHSH, CDR2 LQKENI. The junction had 4 bases not matched to a gene; V was cut back by 8 bases and J by 7 bases. CDR3 length: 13 amino acids. The DNA of the CDR3 is TGTGCCAGCGTCCGGGACAGGGGTGAAAAACTGTTTTTT. This translates into CASVRDRGEKLFF.

In this sample, this clone turned up once. The chain recombines TRBV12-5 with TRBJ1-5; D is unresolved. The CDR3 spans 15 residues. Trimming took off 1 base at V and 6 bases at J, with 13 bases between the two ends. The V gene's germline CDR1 is LGHNT and CDR2 FRNRAP. The CDR3: CASGLGFGESQPQHF. The CDR3 DNA reads as TGTGCTAGTGGTTTGGGGTTCGGGGAGAGTCAGCCCCAGCATTTT.

CDR3 coding DNA: TGTGCCAGCAGCAACGGAAGGGGGAATAGCTACACCTTC. It specifies CASSNGRGNSYTF. The chain couples TRBV7-2 to TRBJ1-2, with a tentative D call TRBD1 (6 bases). V lost 5 bases and J lost 9, with 16 bases in between. Germline assignment: CDR1 SGHTA and CDR2 FQGNSA. The CDR3 contains 13 residues.

The V and J genes are TRBV5-4 and TRBJ2-7; 14 bases are shared with TRBD2. The CDR3 has 15 amino acids. Trimming at V came to 0 bases and at J to 5 bases, leaving 1 base not matched to a gene. Germline-derived CDR1 and CDR2 are SGHNT and YYREEE (reference sequence). CDR3 sequence: CASSLAGLAGDEQYF. The CDR3 bases are TGTGCCAGCAGCTTGGCGGGACTAGCGGGGGACGAGCAGTACTTC.

The chain combines TRBV18 with TRBJ1-3, with D perhaps TRBD1 (6 bases). Germline V lookup: CDR1 KGHSH, CDR2 LQKENI. V was shortened by 5 bases and J by 3 bases, with 14 bases between the two germline ends. The CDR3 is 15 residues long. The CDR3 sequence: CASSTTGWIGNTIYF. In nucleotides, the CDR3 is TGTGCCAGCTCAACCACAGGGTGGATTGGAAACACCATATATTTT. Using reference TRBV18 and TRBJ1-3 for the parts outside the CDR3, the full variable domain is NAGVMQNPRHLVRRRGQEARLRCSPMKGHSHVYWYRQLPEEGLKFMVYLQKENIIDESGMPKERFSAEFPKEGPSILRIQQVVRGDSAAYFCASSTTGWIGNTIYFGEGSWLTVV.